This entry lists 23 T cell receptor beta chains sequenced from one sample in a study of blood T cell repertoires in COVID-19. Assay: immunoSEQ multiplex PCR; the TCRdb copy retains only in-frame clones and omits some. The sample has some 200,000 clones, about 86% seen once. The sample was peripheral blood. Source of these receptors: a man aged 18 to 29 with active or convalescent COVID-19.

The rearrangement links TRBV5-5 to TRBJ2-7; 8 bases line up with TRBD2. The trim removed 4 bases at V and 1 base at J, leaving 7 bases unmatched. The CDR3 runs to 15 residues. Germline V gives CDR1 SGHKS, CDR2 YYEKEE (reference sequence). This CDR3 reads CASSPSSGQSYEQYF. The CDR3 coding sequence is TGTGCCAGCAGCCCCTCTAGCGGGCAATCCTACGAGCAGTACTTC.

This chain links TRBV2 with TRBJ1-2; D gene unclear. CDR3 length: 13 residues. Germline CDR1 reads SNHLY; CDR2 reads FYNNEI. Between the trimmed V and J ends, which lost 4 bases and 3 bases, there was a span of 9 bases. CDR3 amino acids: CASSADGDYGYTF. The DNA for the CDR3 is TGTGCCAGCAGTGCAGACGGGGACTATGGCTACACCTTC.

J is TRBJ1-4 and V is TRBV30, with TRBD1 as a possible D gene (6 bases). This CDR3 is 13 amino acids long. V was cut by 0 bases and J by 5 bases, with 7 bases left in between. The V gene's germline CDR1 is GTSNPN and CDR2 SVGIG (reference sequence). Written as DNA, the CDR3 is TGTGCCTGGAGTGTCACAGGGAATGAAAAACTGTTTTTT. Amino acids: CAWSVTGNEKLFF.

This clone was counted once. The V call is TRBV20-1, the J call TRBJ1-1; maybe TRBD1 (5 bases). Trimming shortened V by 3 bases and J by 1 base, and 12 bases separated the two germline ends. This CDR3 spans 14 amino acids. CDR1 is DFQATT, CDR2 SNEGSKA, per germline (reference sequence). The CDR3 spells CSASKGLPNTEAFF. The CDR3 region has the DNA TGCAGTGCTAGTAAGGGGCTACCGAACACTGAAGCTTTCTTT.

This clone showed up just a few times. The chain is built from TRBV7-9 and TRBJ2-7; D not resolved. Trimming removed 8 bases at V and 0 bases at J, with 8 bases between. The CDR3 consists of 12 residues. Per the germline V gene, CDR1 is SEHNR and CDR2 is FQNEAQ (reference sequence). The CDR3 region has the DNA TGTGCCAGCGAGCTCACCTCCTACGAGCAGTACTTC. This sequence encodes CASELTSYEQYF.

This clone was seen just once. V gene TRBV2 combines with J gene TRBJ1-2; 9 positions agree with TRBD1. Per the germline V gene, CDR1 is SNHLY and CDR2 is FYNNEI. The J segment lost 8 bases and the V segment lost 2 bases, leaving 6 bases of the junction unmatched. This CDR3 is 14 amino acids long. The CDR3 here is CASSEMGQGNGYTF. In nucleotides, the CDR3 is TGTGCCAGCAGTGAAATGGGACAGGGTAACGGCTACACCTTC.

The rearrangement joins TRBV27 to TRBJ1-1; D unclear. V was shortened by 1 base and J by 0 bases, with 6 bases between the two germline ends. The CDR3 contains 14 residues. Germline CDR1 MNHEY, CDR2 SMNVEV (reference sequence). CDR3 DNA sequence: TGTGCCAGCAGTTTATACTCCTTGAACACTGAAGCTTTCTTT. This gives the protein CASSLYSLNTEAFF.

The chain carries TRBV27 and TRBJ1-2, with D uncertain. The V end lost 0 bases, the J end lost 2 bases, and 10 bases lay between the germline ends. In germline, CDR1 is MNHEY, CDR2 SMNVEV (reference sequence). The CDR3 is 15 residues long. CDR3: CASSLSAGLNYGYTF. In DNA, the CDR3 is TGTGCCAGCAGTTTATCGGCAGGTCTGAACTATGGCTACACCTTC.

This chain connects TRBV29-1 to TRBJ1-1, with 7 bases lining up with TRBD1. CDR1 and CDR2 (germline): SQVTM, ANQGSEA. The CDR3 covers 15 residues. Trimming removed 8 bases from V and 0 bases from J; junction bases left unmatched: 12. This chain's CDR3 is CSSQGQRLLNTEAFF. The CDR3 nucleotides are TGCAGCTCTCAGGGACAGCGACTCCTGAACACTGAAGCTTTCTTT.

The rearrangement uses TRBV19 and TRBJ2-5; TRBD1 matches 9 bases. Germline values: CDR1 LNHDA, CDR2 SQIVND (reference sequence). J lost 3 bases, V lost 9 bases, and 5 bases had no gene match. The CDR3 is made up of 13 amino acids. The CDR3, as DNA: TGTGCCAGCAAGGGACAGGGCAAAGAGACCCAGTACTTC. It codes for CASKGQGKETQYF.

This sequence joins TRBV13 and TRBJ2-1; D might be TRBD2 (5 bases). The CDR3 has 16 residues. Germline-derived CDR1 and CDR2 are PRHDT and FYEKMQ (reference sequence). The germline V and J ends were trimmed by 4 bases and 1 base, with 14 bases remaining between them. DNA of the CDR3: TGTGCCAGCAGCTCCCAGGAGAGCGGATCCTACAATGAGCAGTTCTTC. Protein: CASSSQESGSYNEQFF.

This clone came up once. This chain links TRBV7-9 with TRBJ1-6, with 7 bases fitting TRBD1. CDR1 SEHNR and CDR2 FQNEAQ come from the germline V gene (reference sequence). The junction had 11 bases not matched to a gene; V was cut back by 4 bases and J by 8 bases. CDR3 length: 16 residues. The DNA of the CDR3 is TGTGCCAGCAGCTCAACGACAGGGCGGGACCATTCACCCCTCCACTTT. Translating it yields CASSSTTGRDHSPLHF.

The chain combines TRBV7-2 with TRBJ2-7, with 12 bases fitting TRBD2. The CDR3 extends over 18 amino acids. Trimming took 5 bases from V and 3 from J; bases not matched to a gene: 14. Germline assignment: CDR1 SGHTA and CDR2 FQGNSA. CDR3: CASSLRTSGTMIGYEQYF. As DNA, the CDR3 is TGTGCCAGCAGCCTGAGGACTAGCGGGACCATGATCGGCTACGAGCAGTACTTC. Full variable domain (outside the CDR3, taken from reference TRBV7-2 and TRBJ2-7): GAGVSQSPSNKVTEKGKDVELRCDPISGHTALYWYRQSLGQGLEFLIYFQGNSAPDKSGLPSDRFSAERTGGSVSTLTIQRTQQEDSAVYLCASSLRTSGTMIGYEQYFGPGTRLTVT.

This rearrangement joins TRBV27 to TRBJ2-2, with TRBD2 matching over 8 bases. V lost 0 bases to trimming and J lost 3 bases; unmatched junction nucleotides: 0. Per germline, CDR1 MNHEY and CDR2 SMNVEV (reference sequence). The CDR3 extends over 15 amino acids. The CDR3 DNA reads as TGTGCCAGCAGTTTATCGGGACTAGACACCGGGGAGCTGTTTTTT. It translates to CASSLSGLDTGELFF.

This clone came up many times. The chain recombines TRBV12-2 with TRBJ2-7; the table's D call TRBD2 went unverified against the DNA. TRBV12-2 is termed a pseudogene. The CDR3 loop spans 14 amino acids. Here the CDR3 reads CASRFRRPIYEQYF. DNA for the CDR3: TGTGCAAGTCGCTTTCGGCGGCCCATCTACGAGCAGTACTTC.

In its sample, this clone was seen once. The chain joins TRBV24-1 to TRBJ1-2, with 7 bases lining up with TRBD1. V trimming: 4 bases; J trimming: 3 bases; junction bases outside the gene matches: 4. Germline V lookup: CDR1 KGHDR, CDR2 SFDVKD. This CDR3 spans 14 amino acids. CDR3 DNA: TGTGCCACCAGTGACCAGACAGGGTACTATGGCTACACCTTC. Protein sequence: CATSDQTGYYGYTF.

This chain uses TRBV13 with TRBJ2-7; 8 bases agree with TRBD2. V gave up 5 bases and J gave up 6 bases; unmatched junction bases: 6. CDR3 length equals 13 residues. Germline V gene data show CDR1 as PRHDT and CDR2 as FYEKMQ (reference sequence). CDR3 sequence reads: CASSPGLAVEQYF. The CDR3 DNA is TGTGCCAGCAGCCCCGGACTAGCCGTCGAGCAGTACTTC.

The chain recombines TRBV5-5 with TRBJ2-7; D is unresolved. The germline V and J ends were trimmed by 0 bases and 2 bases, with 9 bases remaining between them. Germline V lookup: CDR1 SGHKS, CDR2 YYEKEE (reference sequence). CDR3 length: 14 amino acids. This CDR3 is CASSLGRRAYEQYF. CDR3 bases: TGTGCCAGCAGCTTGGGCAGGCGCGCCTACGAGCAGTACTTC.

The rearrangement uses TRBV7-2 and TRBJ2-4; 10 positions match TRBD1. Germline CDR1 is SGHTA and CDR2 is FQGNSA. V dropped 5 bases and J dropped 11; count of bases not matched to a gene: 9. The CDR3 extends over 14 amino acids. The CDR3 sequence: CASSGTTGTGVQYF. DNA for the CDR3: TGTGCCAGCAGCGGGACAACCGGGACAGGGGTTCAGTACTTC.

The V call is TRBV28, the J call TRBJ1-2; D is possibly TRBD1 (5 bases). This CDR3 is built from 15 residues. Germline-derived CDR1 and CDR2 are MDHEN and SYDVKM. The V gene lost 5 bases and the J gene lost 8 bases, with 21 bases spanning the gap. The CDR3 loop is CASSALSGAVRGYTF. The DNA for the CDR3 is TGTGCCAGCAGTGCCCTTAGCGGGGCAGTTCGAGGCTACACCTTC.

The chain joins TRBV15 to TRBJ1-2; weak D call: TRBD1 (6 bases). Germline V lookup: CDR1 LNHNV, CDR2 YYDKDF (reference sequence). The V end lost 4 bases, the J end lost 7 bases, and 19 bases lay between the germline ends. This CDR3 has 15 amino acids. The CDR3 DNA sequence: TGTGCCACCAGCACTGCAGGGGATGTAATAGGTGGCTACACCTTC. Its protein is CATSTAGDVIGGYTF. Full variable domain (outside the CDR3, taken from reference TRBV15 and TRBJ1-2): DAMVIQNPRYQVTQFGKPVTLSCSQTLNHNVMYWYQQKSSQAPKLLFHYYDKDFNNEADTPDNFQSRRPNTSFCFLDIRSPGLGDTAMYLCATSTAGDVIGGYTFGSGTRLTVV.

This clone is a singleton in its sample. This chain links TRBV10-3 with TRBJ2-2, with 10 bases matching TRBD2. Germline V gene data show CDR1 as ENHRY and CDR2 as SYGVKD. CDR3 length: 12 amino acids. The CDR3 coding sequence is TGTGCGATAGCGGGAGGAACCGGGGAGCTGTTTTTT. Translation: CAIAGGTGELFF.

This rearrangement joins TRBV5-5 to TRBJ2-3, with 13 bases aligning to TRBD2. The CDR3 sequence is 16 residues long. Germline loops: CDR1 SGHKS, CDR2 YYEKEE (reference sequence). Trimming removed 6 bases from V and 5 bases from J; junction bases left unmatched: 9. The CDR3 is CASTILAGGEGDTQYF. In DNA form, the CDR3 reads TGTGCCAGCACCATACTAGCGGGAGGGGAGGGAGATACGCAGTATTTT.